A selection of T cell receptor beta chains follows, all from one sample in a study of blood T cell repertoires in COVID-19. Here immunoSEQ multiplex PCR was the method, and the copy in TCRdb shows in-frame clones only, minus some. The repertoire has some 250,000 clones, 80% to 90% of them found once; the top ten carry roughly 8.3%. The sequenced sample was PBMCs or T cells enriched from blood (not recorded which). Receptor source: a man aged 35 to 55 who had recovered from COVID-19. Both conserved end residues are part of each CDR3. Each record gives: CDR3 DNA, CDR3 protein, D gene, clone size, J gene, V gene. The D gene is left open where the match is weak. Only part of the rows carry a size: once, few, many, or a class if the clone is expanded.

TGTGCCAGCAGCCTGGACAGGGGGCAAGAGACCCAGTACTTC CASSLDRGQETQYF TRBD1 NA TRBJ2-5 TRBV5-8
TGTGCCAGCAGTAATACAGGGACGAGCACTGAAGCTTTCTTT CASSNTGTSTEAFF NA NA TRBJ1-1 TRBV6-4
TGCGCCAGCAGCCGGGCCAGGGGATTCTACGAGCAGTACTTC CASSRARGFYEQYF NA few TRBJ2-7 TRBV4-3
TGTGCCACCAGCAAAAAGGGGGCAGGCAATCAGCCCCAGCATTTT CATSKKGAGNQPQHF TRBD1 NA TRBJ1-5 TRBV15
TGTGCCAGCAGCTTAGTCCCTAGCGGGTCGAACACCGGGGAGCTGTTTTTT CASSLVPSGSNTGELFF TRBD2 NA TRBJ2-2 TRBV11-2
TGTGCCAGCTCACCGAGGACACCGACAACCTCTGGAAACACCATATATTTT CASSPRTPTTSGNTIYF NA few TRBJ1-3 TRBV18
TGTGCCAGTAGAGTACAGGGGGACATCGGCTACACCTTC CASRVQGDIGYTF TRBD1 NA TRBJ1-2 TRBV19
TGTGCCAGCAGTGCCCATCCCGGGACAGGGGGCAATGGCTACACCTTC CASSAHPGTGGNGYTF TRBD1 NA TRBJ1-2 TRBV2
TGCGCCAGCAGCTCACGGGCAGGGGGCCGTGACGAGCAGTACTTC CASSSRAGGRDEQYF TRBD1 NA TRBJ2-7 TRBV10-2
TGTGCCAGCAGCACCGACTCGGTTGTCGGGGAGCTGTTTTTT CASSTDSVVGELFF NA NA TRBJ2-2 TRBV28
TGTGCCAGCAGTTCTACAGGGTTTACTGAAGCTTTCTTT CASSSTGFTEAFF NA NA TRBJ1-1 TRBV27